The rows below give T cell receptor beta chains drawn from one sample of a study of naive and memory T cell subsets. Each CDR3 protein gets one entry after TCRdb re-called the UMI-ligation and nested PCR reads with MiXCR. The sample lists about 26,000 distinct CDR3 sequences, around 5.2% occurring once. The sequencing sample was made of blood. The receptors were sampled from an adult in good health. Each CDR3 is given with its conserved first and last residue. D genes are given only for firm matches. The size field reads once, few or many counts, or a class when the clone is expanded.

v_gene	j_gene	abundance	d_gene	CDR3aa	CDR3nt
TRBV6-6	TRBJ1-2	many	-	CASSYDQGDGYTF	TGTGCCAGCAGTTACGACCAGGGAGATGGCTACACCTTC
TRBV20-1	TRBJ1-6	many	-	CSLNPQGTNSPLHF	TGCAGTCTAAACCCACAGGGAACAAATTCACCCCTCCACTTT
TRBV20-1	TRBJ2-1	many	TRBD1	CSASKGASSYNEQFF	TGCAGTGCTAGTAAGGGGGCAAGCTCCTACAATGAGCAGTTCTTC
TRBV6-2/TRBV6-3	TRBJ1-2	many	-	CASMMMGGGGYTF	TGTGCCAGCATGATGATGGGAGGAGGAGGCTACACCTTC
TRBV6-6	TRBJ1-3	many	TRBD1	CASSYSRQGSSGNTIYF	TGTGCCAGCAGTTACTCCCGACAGGGTTCCTCTGGAAACACCATATATTTT
TRBV28	TRBJ2-7	many	-	CASSPAFGITYEQYF	TGTGCCAGCAGTCCAGCTTTCGGGATAACCTACGAGCAGTACTTC
TRBV12-3/TRBV12-4	TRBJ1-2	many	-	CASSPDSSYGYTF	TGTGCCAGCAGTCCGGACAGCTCCTATGGCTACACCTTC
TRBV7-9	TRBJ2-1	many	-	CASSLVAGNEQFF	TGTGCCAGCAGCTTAGTGGCGGGCAATGAGCAGTTCTTC
TRBV14	TRBJ2-7	many	-	CASSHRGFYEQYF	TGTGCCAGCAGCCATCGAGGGTTTTACGAGCAGTACTTC
TRBV29-1	TRBJ1-2	many	-	CSVAQGKGDYGYTF	TGCAGCGTTGCTCAGGGAAAAGGGGACTATGGCTACACCTTC
TRBV20-1	TRBJ2-7	many	-	CSAEGGAGNFTYEQYF	TGCAGTGCCGAGGGCGGGGCAGGGAATTTTACCTACGAGCAGTACTTC
TRBV6-2/TRBV6-3	TRBJ2-2	few	-	CASSPRGELFF	TGTGCCAGCAGTCCGAGAGGGGAGCTGTTTTTT